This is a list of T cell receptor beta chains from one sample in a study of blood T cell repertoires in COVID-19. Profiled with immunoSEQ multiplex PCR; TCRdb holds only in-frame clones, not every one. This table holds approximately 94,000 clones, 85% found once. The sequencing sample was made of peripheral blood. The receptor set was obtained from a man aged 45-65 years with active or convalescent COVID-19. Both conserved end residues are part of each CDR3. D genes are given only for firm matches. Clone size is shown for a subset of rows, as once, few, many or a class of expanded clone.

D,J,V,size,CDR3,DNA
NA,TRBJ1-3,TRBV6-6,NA,CASQGPEDGNTIYF,TGTGCCAGCCAGGGCCCAGAAGATGGAAACACCATATATTTT
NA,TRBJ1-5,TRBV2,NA,CASSDSYQPQHF,TGTGCCAGCAGTGATTCATATCAGCCCCAGCATTTT
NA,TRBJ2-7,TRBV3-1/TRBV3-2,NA,CASSQATVGSYEQYF,TGTGCCAGCAGCCAAGCGACAGTGGGCTCCTACGAGCAGTACTTC
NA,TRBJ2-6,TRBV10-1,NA,CASSDGLSSGANVLTF,TGCGCCAGCAGTGATGGACTTAGCTCTGGGGCCAACGTCCTGACTTTC
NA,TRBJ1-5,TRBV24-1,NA,CATSGPREHQPQHF,TGTGCCACCAGTGGTCCCCGGGAGCATCAGCCCCAGCATTTT
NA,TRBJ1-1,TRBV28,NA,CASSLGISEAFF,TGTGCCAGCAGTTTAGGTATCAGTGAAGCTTTCTTT
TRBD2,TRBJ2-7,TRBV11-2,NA,CASSPRLAGAREQYF,TGTGCCAGCAGCCCTCGACTAGCGGGAGCGAGGGAGCAGTACTTC
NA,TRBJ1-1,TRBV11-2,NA,CASSSSYTEAFF,TGTGCCAGCAGCTCATCATACACTGAAGCTTTCTTT
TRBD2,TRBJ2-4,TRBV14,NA,CASSRGSGRGYIQYF,TGTGCCAGCAGCCGAGGTAGCGGGAGGGGATACATTCAGTACTTC
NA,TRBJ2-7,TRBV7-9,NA,CASSPTGFYEQYF,TGTGCCAGCAGCCCCACAGGGTTCTACGAGCAGTACTTC
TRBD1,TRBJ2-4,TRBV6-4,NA,CASSQPRDRRNIQYF,TGTGCCAGCAGTCAACCCCGGGACAGAAGAAACATTCAGTACTTC
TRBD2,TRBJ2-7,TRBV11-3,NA,CASSLQVGRVYEQYF,TGTGCCAGCAGCCTGCAGGTCGGGAGGGTCTACGAGCAGTACTTC
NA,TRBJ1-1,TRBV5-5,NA,CASGKDSGAFF,TGTGCCAGCGGGAAGGACTCGGGGGCTTTCTTT
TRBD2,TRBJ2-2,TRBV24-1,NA,CATSDTSGGVGTGELFF,TGTGCCACCAGTGACACTAGCGGGGGGGTAGGCACCGGGGAGCTGTTTTTT
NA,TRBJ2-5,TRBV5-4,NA,CASSFGSHLETQYF,TGTGCCAGCAGTTTCGGGTCCCACCTAGAGACCCAGTACTTC
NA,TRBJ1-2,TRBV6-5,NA,CASSPGTYGYTF,TGTGCCAGCAGTCCCGGTACCTATGGCTACACCTTC
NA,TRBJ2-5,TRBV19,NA,CASSTPGRGQETQYF,TGTGCCAGTAGTACCCCCGGCAGGGGCCAAGAGACCCAGTACTTC
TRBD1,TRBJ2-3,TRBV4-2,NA,CASSKLQGIGADTQYF,TGTGCCAGCAGCAAATTACAGGGGATTGGGGCAGATACGCAGTATTTT
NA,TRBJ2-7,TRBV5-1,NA,CASSLGQSYEQYF,TGCGCCAGCAGCTTGGGGCAGTCCTACGAGCAGTACTTC
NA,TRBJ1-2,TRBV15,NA,CATWKEQGGGYTF,TGTGCCACCTGGAAGGAACAGGGTGGTGGCTACACCTTC
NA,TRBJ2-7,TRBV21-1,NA,CASSNPFLTPGPSSYEQYF,TGTGCCAGCAGCAACCCTTTCCTTACTCCAGGGCCCAGTTCCTACGAGCAGTACTTC
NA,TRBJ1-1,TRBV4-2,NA,CASSQDVQGNTEAFF,TGTGCCAGCAGCCAAGATGTACAGGGGAACACTGAAGCTTTCTTT
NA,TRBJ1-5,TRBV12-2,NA,CASRIRTRSSNQPQHF,TGTGCAAGTCGCATCAGGACACGCAGTAGCAATCAGCCCCAGCATTTT
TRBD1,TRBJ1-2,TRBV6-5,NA,CATEEQGAQGYTF,TGTGCCACAGAGGAACAGGGGGCGCAGGGCTACACCTTC
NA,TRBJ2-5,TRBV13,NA,CASSLVGAPETQYF,TGTGCCAGCAGCTTAGTGGGGGCGCCGGAGACCCAGTACTTC
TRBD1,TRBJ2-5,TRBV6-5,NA,CASSLLGTGGRETQYF,TGTGCCAGCAGTTTACTTGGGACAGGTGGTAGGGAGACCCAGTACTTC
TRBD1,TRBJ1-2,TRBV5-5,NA,CASSLAESGGLYGYTF,TGTGCCAGCAGCTTGGCTGAGTCAGGGGGCTTGTATGGCTACACCTTC
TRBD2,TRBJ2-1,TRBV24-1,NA,CATSEPGTSGRSYNEQFF,TGTGCCACCAGTGAGCCCGGGACTAGCGGGAGGTCCTACAATGAGCAGTTCTTC
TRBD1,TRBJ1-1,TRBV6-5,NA,CASSYWATGQAGEAFF,TGTGCCAGCAGTTACTGGGCGACAGGACAGGCGGGTGAAGCTTTCTTT
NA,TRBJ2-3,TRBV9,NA,CASSPRDNVDTQYF,TGTGCCAGCAGCCCCCGGGACAACGTGGATACGCAGTATTTT
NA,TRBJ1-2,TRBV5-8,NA,CASSFLERGYTF,TGTGCCAGCAGCTTCTTGGAGCGGGGCTACACCTTC
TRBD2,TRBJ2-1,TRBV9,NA,CASSAPGLDNEQFF,TGTGCCAGCAGCGCCCCGGGACTAGATAATGAGCAGTTCTTC
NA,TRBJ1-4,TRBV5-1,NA,CASRDWAGEKLFF,TGCGCCAGCAGGGATTGGGCGGGTGAAAAACTGTTTTTT
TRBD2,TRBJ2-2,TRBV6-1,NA,CASSDARGRSTGELFF,TGTGCCAGCAGTGACGCTCGCGGGAGAAGTACCGGGGAGCTGTTTTTT
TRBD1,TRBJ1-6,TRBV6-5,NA,CASSRDSQNSPLHF,TGTGCCAGCAGTCGGGACAGCCAAAATTCACCCCTCCACTTT
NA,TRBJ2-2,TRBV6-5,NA,CASSYGKNTGELFF,TGTGCCAGCAGTTACGGCAAGAACACCGGGGAGCTGTTTTTT
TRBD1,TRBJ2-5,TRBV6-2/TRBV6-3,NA,CASSFGQGWETQYF,TGTGCCAGCAGTTTCGGACAGGGTTGGGAGACCCAGTACTTC
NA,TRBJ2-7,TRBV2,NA,CASSSLRNSYEQYF,TGTGCCAGCAGTAGTTTGCGGAATAGCTACGAGCAGTACTTC
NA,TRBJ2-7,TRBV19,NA,CASKSLYSSYEQYF,TGTGCCAGTAAGTCCCTATACAGCTCCTACGAGCAGTACTTC
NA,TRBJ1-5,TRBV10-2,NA,CASSPLDRSNQPQHF,TGCGCCAGCAGCCCCTTGGACAGATCCAATCAGCCCCAGCATTTT
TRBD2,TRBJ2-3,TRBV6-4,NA,CASSVTSALSFTDTQYF,TGTGCCAGCAGTGTGACTAGCGCCCTTTCTTTCACAGATACGCAGTATTTT
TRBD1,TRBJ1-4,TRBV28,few,CASRPTPGQGNEKLFF,TGTGCCAGCAGACCCACCCCGGGACAGGGTAATGAAAAACTGTTTTTT
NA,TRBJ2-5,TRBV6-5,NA,CATSLPGGRGETQYF,TGTGCCACCAGTCTTCCGGGGGGCCGAGGTGAGACCCAGTACTTC
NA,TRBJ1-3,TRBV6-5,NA,CASSQSFSGNTIYF,TGTGCCAGCAGTCAGTCCTTCTCTGGAAACACCATATATTTT
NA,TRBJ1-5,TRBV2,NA,CASREPAWDQPQHF,TGTGCCAGCAGGGAGCCGGCGTGGGATCAGCCCCAGCATTTT
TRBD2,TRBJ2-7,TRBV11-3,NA,CASSSGLAVEQYF,TGTGCCAGCAGCTCGGGACTAGCGGTTGAGCAGTACTTC
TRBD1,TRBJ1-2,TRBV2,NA,CASSEGDRGHYGYTF,TGTGCCAGCAGTGAAGGGGACAGGGGGCATTATGGCTACACCTTC
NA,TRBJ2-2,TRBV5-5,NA,CASSWAPWGGGDTGELFF,TGTGCCAGCAGCTGGGCACCCTGGGGCGGGGGCGACACCGGGGAGCTGTTTTTT
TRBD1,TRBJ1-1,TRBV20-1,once,CSARGQGLAFF,TGCAGTGCTAGGGGACAGGGGTTAGCTTTCTTT
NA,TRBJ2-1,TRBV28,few,CASSLGGYSYNEQFF,TGTGCCAGCAGTTTAGGAGGATACTCCTACAATGAGCAGTTCTTC
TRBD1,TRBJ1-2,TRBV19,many,CASSIQTGAGYTF,TGTGCCAGTAGTATACAGACAGGGGCCGGCTACACCTTC
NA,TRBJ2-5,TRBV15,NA,CATSSPSKTQETQYF,TGTGCCACCAGCAGCCCGTCTAAAACCCAAGAGACCCAGTACTTC
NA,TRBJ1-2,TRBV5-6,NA,CASSVAQGHYYGYTF,TGTGCCAGCAGCGTGGCTCAGGGACATTACTATGGCTACACCTTC
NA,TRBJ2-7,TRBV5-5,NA,CASSFGTNEQYF,TGTGCCAGCAGCTTCGGGACAAACGAGCAGTACTTC
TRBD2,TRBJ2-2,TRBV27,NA,CASQSPGLGIPGELFF,TGTGCCAGCCAATCCCCGGGACTAGGTATTCCAGGGGAGCTGTTTTTT
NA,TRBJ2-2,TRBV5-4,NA,CASSPDTLNTGELFF,TGTGCCAGCAGCCCGGACACCTTGAACACCGGGGAGCTGTTTTTT
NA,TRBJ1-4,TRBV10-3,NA,CAISEVGGEKLFF,TGTGCCATCAGTGAGGTGGGAGGTGAAAAACTGTTTTTT
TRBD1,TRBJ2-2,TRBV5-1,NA,CASRRTGATTGELFF,TGCGCCAGCAGAAGGACAGGGGCCACCACCGGGGAGCTGTTTTTT
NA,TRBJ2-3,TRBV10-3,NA,CAISESISPDTQYF,TGTGCCATCAGTGAGTCCATTTCCCCAGATACGCAGTATTTT
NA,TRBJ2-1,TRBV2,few,CASRQLGLGEQFF,TGTGCCAGCAGACAACTAGGTTTGGGTGAGCAGTTCTTC